Here is one TCR beta chain with its context. Under the authors' procedure: From reference gene primer amplification, estimates of nucleated cell counts were derived. Here immunoSEQ multiplex PCR was the method, and the copy in TCRdb shows in-frame clones only, minus some. V, J and clone size reflect that table, while D and trimming were determined from the DNA. The sample holds 80,000 to 100,000 clones; 86% are singletons and the top ten take around 10%. After removal of 2 bases from V and 7 bases from J, the junction contained 7 bases not matched to a gene. This CDR3 has 15 residues. CDR1 SGHDT and CDR2 YYEEEE come from the germline V gene. This record comes from a study of blood T cell repertoires in COVID-19. Study background: The United States, Italy and Spain supplied acute and convalescent COVID-19 samples.

The receptor's source is a man in his forties or fifties with acute or convalescent COVID-19. The chain employs TRBV5-6 and TRBJ2-1; 9 nucleotides match TRBD2. Source material: peripheral blood. CDR3 residues: CASSFLSGRLNEQFF. The DNA for the CDR3 is TGTGCCAGCAGCTTCCTGAGCGGGAGGCTAAATGAGCAGTTCTTC.